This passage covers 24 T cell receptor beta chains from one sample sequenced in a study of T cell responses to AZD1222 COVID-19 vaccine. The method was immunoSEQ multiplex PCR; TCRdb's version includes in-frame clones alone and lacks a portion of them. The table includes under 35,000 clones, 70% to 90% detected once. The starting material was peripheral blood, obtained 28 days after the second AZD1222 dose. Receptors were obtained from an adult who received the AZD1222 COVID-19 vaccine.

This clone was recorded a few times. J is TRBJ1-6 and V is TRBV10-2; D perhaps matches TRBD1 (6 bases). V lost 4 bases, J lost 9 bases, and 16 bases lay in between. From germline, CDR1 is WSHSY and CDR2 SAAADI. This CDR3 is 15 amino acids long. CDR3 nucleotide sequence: TGCGCCAGCAGTGGAACAGGGTTTGGGATTTCACCCCTCCACTTT. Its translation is CASSGTGFGISPLHF.

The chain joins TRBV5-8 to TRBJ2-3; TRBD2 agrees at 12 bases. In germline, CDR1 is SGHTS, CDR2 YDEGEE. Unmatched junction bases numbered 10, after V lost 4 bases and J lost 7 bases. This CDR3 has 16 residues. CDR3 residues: CASSAGLAGLPNTQYF. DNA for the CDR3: TGTGCCAGCAGCGCCGGACTAGCGGGACTACCGAATACGCAGTATTTT.

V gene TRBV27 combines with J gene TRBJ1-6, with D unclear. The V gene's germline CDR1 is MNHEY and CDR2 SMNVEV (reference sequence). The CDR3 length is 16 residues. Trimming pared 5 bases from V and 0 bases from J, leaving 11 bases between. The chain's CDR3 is CASSGEASSYNSPLHF. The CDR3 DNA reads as TGTGCCAGCAGTGGGGAAGCCAGCTCCTATAATTCACCCCTCCACTTT.

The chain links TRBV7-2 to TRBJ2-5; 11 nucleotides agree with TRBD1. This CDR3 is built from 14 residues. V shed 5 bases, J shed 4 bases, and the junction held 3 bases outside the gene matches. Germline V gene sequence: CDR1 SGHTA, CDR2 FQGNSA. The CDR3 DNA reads TGTGCCAGCAGCGGGGGGACAGGGGGAGAGACCCAGTACTTC. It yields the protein CASSGGTGGETQYF.

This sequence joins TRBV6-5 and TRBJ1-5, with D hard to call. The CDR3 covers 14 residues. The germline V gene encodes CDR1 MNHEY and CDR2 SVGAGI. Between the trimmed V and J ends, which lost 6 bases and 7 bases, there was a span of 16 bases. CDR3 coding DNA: TGTGCCAGCAGCGTCTCCATAAGGGTACAGCCCCAGCATTTT. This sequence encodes CASSVSIRVQPQHF.

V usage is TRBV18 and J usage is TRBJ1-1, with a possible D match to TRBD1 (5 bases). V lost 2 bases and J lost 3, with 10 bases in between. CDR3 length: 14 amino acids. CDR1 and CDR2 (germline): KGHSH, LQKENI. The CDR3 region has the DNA TGTGCCAGCTCACCATCAGGGACGGACACTGAAGCTTTCTTT. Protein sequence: CASSPSGTDTEAFF. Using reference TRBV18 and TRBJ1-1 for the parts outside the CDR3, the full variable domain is NAGVMQNPRHLVRRRGQEARLRCSPMKGHSHVYWYRQLPEEGLKFMVYLQKENIIDESGMPKERFSAEFPKEGPSILRIQQVVRGDSAAYFCASSPSGTDTEAFFGQGTRLTVV.

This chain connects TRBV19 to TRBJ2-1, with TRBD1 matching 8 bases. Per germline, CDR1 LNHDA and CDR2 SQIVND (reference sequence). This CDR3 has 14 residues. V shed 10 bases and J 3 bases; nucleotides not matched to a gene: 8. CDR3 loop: CAISAGGDYNEQFF. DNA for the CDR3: TGTGCCATTTCCGCAGGGGGCGACTACAATGAGCAGTTCTTC. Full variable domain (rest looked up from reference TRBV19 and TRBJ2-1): DGGITQSPKYLFRKEGQNVTLSCEQNLNHDAMYWYRQDPGQGLRLIYYSQIVNDFQKGDIAEGYSVSREKKESFPLTVTSAQKNPTAFYLCAISAGGDYNEQFFGPGTRLTVL.

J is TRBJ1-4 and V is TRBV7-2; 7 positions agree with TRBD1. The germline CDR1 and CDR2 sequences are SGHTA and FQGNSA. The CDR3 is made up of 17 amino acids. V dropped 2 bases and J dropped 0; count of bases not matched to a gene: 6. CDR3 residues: CASSLNRQGSTNEKLFF. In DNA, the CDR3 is TGTGCCAGCAGCTTAAATAGACAGGGTTCAACTAATGAAAAACTGTTTTTT. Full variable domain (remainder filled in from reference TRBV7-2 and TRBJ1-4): GAGVSQSPSNKVTEKGKDVELRCDPISGHTALYWYRQSLGQGLEFLIYFQGNSAPDKSGLPSDRFSAERTGGSVSTLTIQRTQQEDSAVYLCASSLNRQGSTNEKLFFGSGTQLSVL.

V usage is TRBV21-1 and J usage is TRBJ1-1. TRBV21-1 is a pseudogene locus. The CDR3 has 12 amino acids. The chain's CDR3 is CAGTRDNAEAFF. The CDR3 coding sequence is TGTGCTGGGACTCGGGATAATGCTGAAGCTTTCTTT.

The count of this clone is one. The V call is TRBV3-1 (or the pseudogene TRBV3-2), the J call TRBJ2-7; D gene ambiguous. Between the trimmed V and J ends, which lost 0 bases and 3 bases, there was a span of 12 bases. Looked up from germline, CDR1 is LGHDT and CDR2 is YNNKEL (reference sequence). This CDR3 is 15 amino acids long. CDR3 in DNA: TGTGCCAGCAGCCAAGAGGGCGGTCGGAGCTACGAGCAGTACTTC. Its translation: CASSQEGGRSYEQYF.

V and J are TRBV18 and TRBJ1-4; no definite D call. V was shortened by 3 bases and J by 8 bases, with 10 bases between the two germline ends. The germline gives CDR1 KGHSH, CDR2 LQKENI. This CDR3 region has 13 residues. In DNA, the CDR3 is TGTGCCAGCTCACCCGACCGGCACGAAAAACTGTTTTTT. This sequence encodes CASSPDRHEKLFF.

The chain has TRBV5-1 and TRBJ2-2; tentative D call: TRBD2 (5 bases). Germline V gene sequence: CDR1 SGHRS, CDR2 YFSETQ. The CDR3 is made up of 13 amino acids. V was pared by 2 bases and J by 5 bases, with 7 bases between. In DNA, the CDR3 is TGCGCCAGCAGCTTAGGCGGGACCGGGGAGCTGTTTTTT. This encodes CASSLGGTGELFF.

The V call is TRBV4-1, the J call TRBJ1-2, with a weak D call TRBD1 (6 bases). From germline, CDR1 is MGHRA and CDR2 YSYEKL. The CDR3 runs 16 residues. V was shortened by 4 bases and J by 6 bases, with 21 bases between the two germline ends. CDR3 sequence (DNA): TGCGCCAGCAGCCTTTACGGGACACCGACGAGGGATGGCTACACCTTC. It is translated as CASSLYGTPTRDGYTF.

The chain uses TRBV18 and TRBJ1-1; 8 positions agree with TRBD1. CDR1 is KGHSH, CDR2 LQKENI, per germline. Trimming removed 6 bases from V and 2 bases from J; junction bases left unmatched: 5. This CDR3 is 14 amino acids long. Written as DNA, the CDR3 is TGTGCCAGCTCCCCGACAGGGGATAACACTGAAGCTTTCTTT. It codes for CASSPTGDNTEAFF.

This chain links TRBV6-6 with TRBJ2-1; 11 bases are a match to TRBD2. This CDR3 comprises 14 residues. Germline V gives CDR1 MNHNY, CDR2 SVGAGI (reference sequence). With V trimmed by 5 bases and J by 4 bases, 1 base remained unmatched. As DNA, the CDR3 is TGTGCCAGCAGTCCTAGCGGGGGGTACAATGAGCAGTTCTTC. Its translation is CASSPSGGYNEQFF.

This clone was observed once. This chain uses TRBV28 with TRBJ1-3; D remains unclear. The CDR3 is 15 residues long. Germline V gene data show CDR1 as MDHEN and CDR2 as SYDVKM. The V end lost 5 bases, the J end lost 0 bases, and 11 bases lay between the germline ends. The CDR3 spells CASSKASGSGNTIYF. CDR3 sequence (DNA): TGTGCCAGCAGTAAGGCCAGCGGCTCTGGAAACACCATATATTTT.

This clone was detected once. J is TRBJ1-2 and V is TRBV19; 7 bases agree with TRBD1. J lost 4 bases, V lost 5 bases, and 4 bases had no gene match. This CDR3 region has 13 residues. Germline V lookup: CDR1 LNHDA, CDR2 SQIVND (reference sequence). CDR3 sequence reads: CASSLTGPYGYTF. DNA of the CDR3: TGTGCCAGTAGTCTGACAGGGCCCTATGGCTACACCTTC.

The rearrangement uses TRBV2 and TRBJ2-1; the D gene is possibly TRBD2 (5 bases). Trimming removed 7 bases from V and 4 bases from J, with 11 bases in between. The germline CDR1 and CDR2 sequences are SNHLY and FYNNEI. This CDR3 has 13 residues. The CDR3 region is CASNGGSYNEQFF. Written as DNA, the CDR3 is TGTGCCAGCAATGGAGGCTCATACAATGAGCAGTTCTTC.

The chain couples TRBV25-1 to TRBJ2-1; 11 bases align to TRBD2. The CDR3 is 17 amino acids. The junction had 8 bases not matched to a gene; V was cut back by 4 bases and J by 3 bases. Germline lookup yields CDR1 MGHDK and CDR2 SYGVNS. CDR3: CASSVISGRAGYNEQFF. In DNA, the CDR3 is TGTGCCAGCAGTGTGATTAGCGGGAGGGCAGGCTACAATGAGCAGTTCTTC. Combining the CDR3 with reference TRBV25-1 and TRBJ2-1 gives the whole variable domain EADIYQTPRYLVIGTGKKITLECSQTMGHDKMYWYQQDPGMELHLIHYSYGVNSTEKGDLSSESTVSRIRTEHFPLTLESARPSHTSQYLCASSVISGRAGYNEQFFGPGTRLTVL.

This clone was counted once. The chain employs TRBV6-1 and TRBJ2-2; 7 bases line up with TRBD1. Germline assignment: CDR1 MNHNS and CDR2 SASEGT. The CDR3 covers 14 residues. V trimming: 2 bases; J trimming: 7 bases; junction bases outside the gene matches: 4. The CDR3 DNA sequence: TGTGCCAGCAGTGAAATAGGGGGCAACGGGGAGCTGTTTTTT. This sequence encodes CASSEIGGNGELFF.

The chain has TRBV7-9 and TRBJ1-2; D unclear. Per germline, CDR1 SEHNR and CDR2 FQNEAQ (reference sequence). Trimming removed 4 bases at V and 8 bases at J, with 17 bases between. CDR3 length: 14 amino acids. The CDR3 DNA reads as TGTGCCAGCAGCTCCGCAAGCATTAGAGAAGGCTACACCTTC. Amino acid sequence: CASSSASIREGYTF.

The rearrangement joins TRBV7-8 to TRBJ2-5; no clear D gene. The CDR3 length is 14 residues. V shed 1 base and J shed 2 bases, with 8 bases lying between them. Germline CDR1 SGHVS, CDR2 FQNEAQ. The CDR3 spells CASSLGLAQETQYF. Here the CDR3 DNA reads TGTGCCAGCAGCTTAGGTTTGGCGCAAGAGACCCAGTACTTC. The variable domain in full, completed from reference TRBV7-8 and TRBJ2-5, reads GAGVSQSPRYKVAKRGQDVALRCDPISGHVSLFWYQQALGQGPEFLTYFQNEAQLDKSGLPSDRFFAERPEGSVSTLKIQRTQQEDSAVYLCASSLGLAQETQYFGPGTRLLVL.

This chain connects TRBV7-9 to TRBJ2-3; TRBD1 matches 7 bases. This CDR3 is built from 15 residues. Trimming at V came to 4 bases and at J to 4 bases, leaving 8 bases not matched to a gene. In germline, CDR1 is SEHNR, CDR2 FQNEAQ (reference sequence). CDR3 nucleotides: TGTGCCAGCAGCTCACAGGGGATCGCGGCAGATACGCAGTATTTT. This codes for CASSSQGIAADTQYF.

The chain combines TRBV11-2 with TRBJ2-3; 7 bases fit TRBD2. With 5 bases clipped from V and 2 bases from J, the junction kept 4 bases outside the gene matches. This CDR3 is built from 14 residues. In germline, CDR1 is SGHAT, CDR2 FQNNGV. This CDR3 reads CASSPLAATDTQYF. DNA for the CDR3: TGTGCCAGCAGCCCTCTAGCGGCCACAGATACGCAGTATTTT.